The clone carrying this TCR beta chain was counted at least ten times. What it binds is not known. 2 million unsorted PBMCs were stored in RNAlater at -80 °C before RNA extraction. Each TCR transcript was tagged with a 10-nucleotide random UMI during 5'RACE. Sequencing of 15-18 subjects in each run yielded over 180 million TCR-beta sequences. TCRdb re-called the 5' RACE reads with MiXCR, one entry per CDR3 protein. Among about 55,000 distinct CDR3 sequences, around 3.6% were seen once, and the ten largest hold roughly 1.5%. The sample originates from a study of neurological immune-mediated disorders. V lost 3 bases and J lost 4, with 14 bases in between. Germline assignment: CDR1 SNHLY and CDR2 FYNNEI. The CDR3 runs 15 residues. General study results and limits: Phylogenetic grouping placed 18 of 34 multiple sclerosis patients' repertoires in one related-CDR3 cluster, a possible signature.

The sequence came from a man aged 30-40 years with multiple sclerosis. The specimen was PBMCs. The V and J genes are TRBV2 and TRBJ2-3, with D tentatively TRBD1 (6 bases). The CDR3 nucleotides read TGTGCCAGCAGTGAGCAGGGGCAAAGACCAGATACGCAGTATTTT. Amino acid sequence: CASSEQGQRPDTQYF.